This passage covers 25 T cell receptor beta chains from one sample sequenced in a study of vaccination effects on CD4 cells after COVID-19. Their antigens are not known. Before sequencing took place, the ViraFEST assay used viral peptide pools to expand antigen-specific CD4+ T cells. With roughly 10 days of culture completed, CD4+ T cells were isolated. The person had PCR-confirmed SARS-CoV-2 infection between March and December 2020. The repertoire was sequenced with immunoSEQ multiplex PCR; TCRdb's copy has only in-frame clones and lacks some. The repertoire has 20,000 to 25,000 clones, more than 70% of them found once; the top ten carry roughly 37%. This material consisted of CD4+ T cells from PBMCs cultured with a peptide pool, taken before COVID-19 vaccination. These receptors were taken from a human donor who had a prior SARS-CoV-2 infection.

The gene calls are TRBV3-1 (or the pseudogene TRBV3-2) and TRBJ1-1, with a tentative D call TRBD1 (6 bases). CDR3 length equals 14 residues. Germline V lookup: CDR1 LGHDT, CDR2 YNNKEL (reference sequence). V was clipped by 6 bases and J by 5 bases, with 16 bases between them. CDR3 amino acids: CASRRRGRWTEAFF. The CDR3 DNA reads as TGTGCCAGCAGGCGCAGGGGCCGATGGACTGAAGCTTTCTTT.

The chain combines TRBV12-5 with TRBJ2-7; TRBD2 matches 10 bases. Germline-derived CDR1 and CDR2 are LGHNT and FRNRAP. V lost 4 bases, J lost 7 bases, and 7 bases stayed unmatched. This CDR3 has 14 residues. DNA for the CDR3: TGTGCTAGTGGTTCGGCTAGCGGGAGTGGTGAGCAGTACTTC. Residues: CASGSASGSGEQYF.

The rearrangement joins TRBV19 to TRBJ1-2, with TRBD1 as a possible D gene (5 bases). V gave up 3 bases and J gave up 4 bases, with 9 bases separating them. The length of the CDR3 is 13 residues. CDR1 and CDR2 from the germline V gene are LNHDA and SQIVND (reference sequence). The CDR3: CASSIGAAYGYTF. For the CDR3, the DNA is TGTGCCAGTAGTATTGGGGCAGCCTATGGCTACACCTTC.

In regard to this clone: Mismatch with germline at one junction end may stem from a read error. The CDR3 loop is CASREEETQYF. In DNA form, the CDR3 reads TGTGCCAGCAGGGAAGAAGAGACCCAGTACTTC. J is TRBJ2-5 and V is TRBV2; no definite D call. The CDR3 is made up of 11 amino acids. From germline, CDR1 is SNHLY and CDR2 FYNNEI.

The rearrangement joins TRBV27 to TRBJ1-1; D gene ambiguous. The germline V and J ends were trimmed by 0 bases and 11 bases, with 16 bases remaining between them. CDR3 length: 14 residues. Germline lookup yields CDR1 MNHEY and CDR2 SMNVEV (reference sequence). CDR3 residues: CASSLSPEVNRAFF. CDR3 bases: TGTGCCAGCAGTTTATCGCCCGAAGTCAATAGGGCTTTCTTT.

The table lists this clone with a count of one. The chain links TRBV4-1 to TRBJ2-6; TRBD1 matches 9 bases. Losses at the gene ends were 4 bases for V and 0 bases for J; bases not matched to a gene: 4. The CDR3 contains 17 residues. Germline-derived CDR1 and CDR2 are MGHRA and YSYEKL. CDR3 sequence reads: CASSLGQGPSGANVLTF. The CDR3 coding sequence is TGCGCCAGCAGCCTGGGACAGGGCCCCTCTGGGGCCAACGTCCTGACTTTC.

The genes are TRBV5-1 and TRBJ2-3; D is undetermined. V lost 4 bases and J lost 2, with 14 bases in between. The germline gives CDR1 SGHRS, CDR2 YFSETQ. This CDR3 is built from 15 residues. The CDR3 DNA reads as TGCGCCAGCAGCGCTACCGGCTGGGTCACAGATACGCAGTATTTT. This encodes CASSATGWVTDTQYF. Based on the CDR3 plus reference TRBV5-1 and TRBJ2-3, the full variable domain is KAGVTQTPRYLIKTRGQQVTLSCSPISGHRSVSWYQQTPGQGLQFLFEYFSETQRNKGNFPGRFSGRQFSNSRSEMNVSTLELGDSALYLCASSATGWVTDTQYFGPGTRLTVL.

V usage is TRBV18 and J usage is TRBJ1-5; 9 bases align to TRBD1. Germline V lookup: CDR1 KGHSH, CDR2 LQKENI. V lost 4 bases to trimming and J lost 4 bases; unmatched junction nucleotides: 5. CDR3 length: 15 residues. The CDR3 DNA is TGTGCCAGCTCACAACAACAGGGGGCGAATCAGCCCCAGCATTTT. The encoded protein is CASSQQQGANQPQHF.

The V call is TRBV5-1, the J call TRBJ2-5; TRBD2 matches 14 bases. This CDR3 contains 20 residues. The trim removed 4 bases at V and 4 bases at J, leaving 18 bases unmatched. Looked up from germline, CDR1 is SGHRS and CDR2 is YFSETQ. This chain's CDR3 is CASSILPRLAGGLLRETQYF. The CDR3 region has the DNA TGCGCCAGCAGCATCCTACCGAGACTAGCGGGAGGGTTACTTCGAGAGACCCAGTACTTC.

This chain joins TRBV11-3 and TRBJ2-7; 9 positions match TRBD1. After removal of 4 bases from V and 3 bases from J, the junction contained 16 bases not matched to a gene. Germline V gives CDR1 SGHNT, CDR2 YENEEA. The CDR3 is 18 residues long. CDR3 DNA: TGTGCCAGCAGCTCCGGGACAGGGAGATCTTCTCCGGACTACGAGCAGTACTTC. It codes for CASSSGTGRSSPDYEQYF.

The chain combines TRBV11-3 with TRBJ1-1; no clear D. Germline V gives CDR1 SGHNT, CDR2 YENEEA. CDR3 length: 15 residues. V was cut by 0 bases and J by 2 bases, with 10 bases left in between. In nucleotides, the CDR3 is TGTGCCAGCAGCTTAGACCGAACGCATAACACTGAAGCTTTCTTT. Amino acid sequence: CASSLDRTHNTEAFF.

There are a few counts of this clone. This rearrangement joins TRBV18 to TRBJ1-2; D uncertain. Trimming stripped 6 bases from V and 6 bases from J, with 14 bases between. Germline values: CDR1 KGHSH, CDR2 LQKENI. The CDR3 consists of 13 residues. The CDR3 is CASSPVQDHGYTF. CDR3 nucleotide sequence: TGTGCCAGCTCGCCTGTTCAGGATCATGGCTACACCTTC.

V is TRBV7-3 and J is TRBJ1-2; TRBD1 is a possible D gene (6 bases). The CDR3 consists of 13 residues. The V gene's germline CDR1 is SGHTA and CDR2 FQGTGA. V lost 6 bases to trimming and J lost 6 bases, with 14 bases between them. The CDR3 protein is CASSRLSGDGYTF. The DNA of the CDR3 is TGTGCCAGCAGTCGGCTTTCAGGGGATGGCTACACCTTC.

The chain employs TRBV4-3 and TRBJ2-1; TRBD2 agrees at 13 bases. This CDR3 is 17 amino acids long. In germline, CDR1 is LGHNA, CDR2 YSLEER. The V and J ends lost 3 bases and 8 bases, in that order; junction bases with no gene match: 10. CDR3 nucleotides: TGCGCCAGCAGCCAGCGACAACTAGCGGGAGGGCCCCATGAGCAGTTCTTC. Encoded protein: CASSQRQLAGGPHEQFF.

The chain employs TRBV3-1 (or the pseudogene TRBV3-2) and TRBJ2-7, with D perhaps being TRBD1 or TRBD2 (6 bases each). The CDR3 loop spans 14 amino acids. Deletions cut 1 base from V and 2 bases from J, with 9 bases between. CDR1 is LGHDT and CDR2 is YNNKEL in the germline V gene (reference sequence). The CDR3 DNA reads TGTGCCAGCAGCCAAGTAGGGGGGCCCTACGAGCAGTACTTC. Its protein product is CASSQVGGPYEQYF.

The gene calls are TRBV7-9 and TRBJ1-2, with a weak D call TRBD1 (6 bases). V was shortened by 10 bases and J by 3 bases, with 15 bases between the two germline ends. The CDR3 loop spans 13 amino acids. Germline CDR1 SEHNR, CDR2 FQNEAQ (reference sequence). DNA for the CDR3: TGTGCCACCCAAGGGGGGGCCGACTATGGCTACACCTTC. Translating gives CATQGGADYGYTF.

J is TRBJ1-1 and V is TRBV10-3; tentative D call: TRBD1 (6 bases). V lost 0 bases to trimming and J lost 4 bases, with 9 bases between them. CDR1 and CDR2 from the germline V gene are ENHRY and SYGVKD. CDR3 length equals 14 residues. The CDR3: CAISESRTATEAFF. In DNA form, the CDR3 reads TGTGCCATCAGTGAGTCGCGGACAGCCACTGAAGCTTTCTTT.

The chain carries TRBV5-4 and TRBJ1-4; 9 bases match TRBD1. The CDR3 is made up of 15 amino acids. CDR1 and CDR2 (germline): SGHNT, YYREEE (reference sequence). The trim removed 4 bases at V and 4 bases at J, leaving 5 bases unmatched. The CDR3 reads CASSRTGALNEKLFF. The CDR3 DNA follows: TGTGCCAGCAGCCGGACAGGGGCTCTTAATGAAAAACTGTTTTTT.

The chain links TRBV4-3 to TRBJ2-7, with D possibly TRBD2 on 5 matching bases. The length of the CDR3 is 19 residues. The germline V and J ends were trimmed by 0 bases and 6 bases, with 27 bases remaining between them. CDR1 is LGHNA, CDR2 YSLEER, per germline. CDR3 coding DNA: TGCGCCAGCAGCCAAGATTTGTCGTCCTTGGCCGGAGGAACCTCCGAGCAGTACTTC. Translated, it gives CASSQDLSSLAGGTSEQYF.

This chain connects TRBV5-4 to TRBJ1-2; D may be TRBD1 (5 bases). Trimming left V 0 bases short and J 8 bases short, with 14 bases between. The germline V gene has CDR1 SGHNT and CDR2 YYREEE (reference sequence). The CDR3 is 14 residues long. CDR3 protein: CASSLVRAPYGYTF. CDR3 DNA: TGTGCCAGCAGCTTGGTCAGGGCCCCCTACGGCTACACCTTC.

The V gene is TRBV6-5, the J gene TRBJ1-2, with 7 bases fitting TRBD1. CDR1 and CDR2 from the germline V gene are MNHEY and SVGAGI. This CDR3 region has 14 residues. Unmatched junction bases numbered 11, after V lost 7 bases and J lost 6 bases. The CDR3 nucleotides are TGTGCCAGCAACCTACAGGGGAAAACGGATGGCTACACCTTC. Translated: CASNLQGKTDGYTF.

The sample holds a few counts of this clone. The CDR3 nucleotides are TGTGCCAGCAGTTCCTCCGACAGGGTCTACGAGCAGTACTTC. Translation gives CASSSSDRVYEQYF. This chain links TRBV6-6 with TRBJ2-7; TRBD1 matches 7 bases. The CDR3 loop spans 14 amino acids. Germline CDR1 MNHNY, CDR2 SVGAGI (reference sequence). Trimming removed 4 bases from V and 3 bases from J; junction bases left unmatched: 6.

The V gene is TRBV5-1, the J gene TRBJ2-7; TRBD1 matches at 8 bases. After removal of 0 bases from V and 12 bases from J, the junction contained 8 bases not matched to a gene. CDR3 size: 13 residues. Germline assignment: CDR1 SGHRS and CDR2 YFSETQ. The CDR3 sequence: CASSLEDGDRSYF. In DNA form, the CDR3 reads TGCGCCAGCAGCTTGGAGGATGGGGACAGGTCGTACTTC.

This clone was counted a single time. CDR3 region: CASSAGLGTAYNEQFF. The CDR3 DNA reads TGTGCCAGCAGCGCGGGCCTCGGGACGGCTTACAATGAGCAGTTCTTC. V and J are TRBV9 and TRBJ2-1; D may correspond to TRBD1 or TRBD2 (5 bases each). V lost 3 bases and J 4 bases, leaving 17 bases between the germline ends. The CDR3 runs to 16 residues. Germline lookup yields CDR1 SGDLS and CDR2 YYNGEE. Looking up the rest from reference TRBV9 and TRBJ2-1 gives the full variable domain: DSGVTQTPKHLITATGQRVTLRCSPRSGDLSVYWYQQSLDQGLQFLIQYYNGEERAKGNILERFSAQQFPDLHSELNLSSLELGDSALYFCASSAGLGTAYNEQFFGPGTRLTVL.

J is TRBJ2-1 and V is TRBV3-1 (or the pseudogene TRBV3-2); TRBD2 aligns across 8 bases. Trimming removed 2 bases from V and 7 bases from J; junction bases left unmatched: 4. Per the germline V gene, CDR1 is LGHDT and CDR2 is YNNKEL (reference sequence). This CDR3 is 14 amino acids long. CDR3 in DNA: TGTGCCAGCAGCCAATTGCGGGGGGTTAATGAGCAGTTCTTC. It translates to CASSQLRGVNEQFF.